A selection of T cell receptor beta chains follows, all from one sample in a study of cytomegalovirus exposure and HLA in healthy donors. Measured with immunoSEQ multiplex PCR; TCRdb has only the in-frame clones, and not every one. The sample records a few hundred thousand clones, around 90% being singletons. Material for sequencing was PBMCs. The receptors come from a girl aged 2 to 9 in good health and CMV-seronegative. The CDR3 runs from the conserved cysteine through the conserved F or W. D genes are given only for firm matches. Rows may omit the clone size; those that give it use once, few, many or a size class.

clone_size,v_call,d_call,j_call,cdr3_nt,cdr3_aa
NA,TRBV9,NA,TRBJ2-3,TGTGCCAGCAGCGCGGCGGGTCGACTCACAGATACGCAGTATTTT,CASSAAGRLTDTQYF
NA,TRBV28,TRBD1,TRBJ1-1,TGTGCCAGCAGTGCTTCCGGGACAGCGAACACTGAAGCTTTCTTT,CASSASGTANTEAFF
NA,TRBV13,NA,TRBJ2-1,TGTGCCAGCAGCCAGGGTCGAAATGAGCAGTTCTTC,CASSQGRNEQFF
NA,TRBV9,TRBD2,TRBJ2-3,TGTGCCAGCAGCACGACTAGCGGGGGGCGCACAGATACGCAGTATTTT,CASSTTSGGRTDTQYF
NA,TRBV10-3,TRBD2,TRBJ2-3,TGTGCCATCAGGGGGACTAGCGGGGGTAGCACAGATACGCAGTATTTT,CAIRGTSGGSTDTQYF
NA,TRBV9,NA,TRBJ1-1,TGTGCCAGCAGCCAACAGGGACCCAGCTCTGAAGCTTTCTTT,CASSQQGPSSEAFF
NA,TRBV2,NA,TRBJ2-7,TGTGCCAGCAGGGCTAGTAGCGAGCAGTACTTC,CASRASSEQYF
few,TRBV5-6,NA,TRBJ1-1,TGTGCCAGCAGCTTGGTCACGGGACTAAACACTGAAGCTTTCTTT,CASSLVTGLNTEAFF
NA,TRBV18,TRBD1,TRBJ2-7,TGTGCCAGCTCACCGGGACAGGGGGTCCACGAGCAGTACTTC,CASSPGQGVHEQYF
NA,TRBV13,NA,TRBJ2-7,TGTGCCAGCCAGGGACGCGGGGTGGGCGAGCAGTACTTC,CASQGRGVGEQYF
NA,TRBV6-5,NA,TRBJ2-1,TGTGCCAGCGGGAGCAATGAGCAGTTCTTC,CASGSNEQFF
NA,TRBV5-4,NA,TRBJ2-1,TGTGCCAGCAGCTTGGGGACTGTGGACAATGAGCAGTTCTTC,CASSLGTVDNEQFF
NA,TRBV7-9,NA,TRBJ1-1,TGTGCCAGCAGCTTAACAGGCCTTGAAGCTTTCTTT,CASSLTGLEAFF
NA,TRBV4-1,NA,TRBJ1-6,TGCGCCAGCAGCCAAGTAGAGGAGGACAATTCACCCCTCCACTTT,CASSQVEEDNSPLHF
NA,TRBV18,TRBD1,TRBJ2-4,TGTGCCAGCTCAGCGCCTAAGGGGGACAGATTCGCAGCAGGGCTAGCCAAAAACATTCAGTACTTC,CASSAPKGDRFAAGLAKNIQYF
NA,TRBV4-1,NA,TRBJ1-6,TGCGCCAGCAGCCAAGAACAGGGACGGGAAAATTCACCCCTCCACTTT,CASSQEQGRENSPLHF
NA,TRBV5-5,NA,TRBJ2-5,TGTGCCAGCAGCTTAGCGGGTCAACTCCAAGAGACCCAGTACTTC,CASSLAGQLQETQYF
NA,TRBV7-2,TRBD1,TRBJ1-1,TGTGCCAGCAGCTCATTGGAGGGGGCCCCACAGGGCGATACTGAAGCTTTCTTT,CASSSLEGAPQGDTEAFF
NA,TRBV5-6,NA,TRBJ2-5,TGTGCCAGCACCCCCTGGAGGACCGCTAGTAATAGACAAGAGACCCAGTACTTC,CASTPWRTASNRQETQYF
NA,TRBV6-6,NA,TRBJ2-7,TGTGCCAGCAGTAAAAGCGACTACGAGCAGTACTTC,CASSKSDYEQYF
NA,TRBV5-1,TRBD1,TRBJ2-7,TGCGCCAGCAGCGCCTCGACAGGGATCTACGAGCAGTACTTC,CASSASTGIYEQYF
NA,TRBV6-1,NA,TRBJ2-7,TGTGCCAGCAGCGGGTACGAGCAGTACTTC,CASSGYEQYF
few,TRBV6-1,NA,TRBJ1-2,TGTGCCAGCAGTGAAGCGCGATCGGTGACAGCTCGCTACACCTTC,CASSEARSVTARYTF
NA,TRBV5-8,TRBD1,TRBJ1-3,TGTGCCAGCAGCTTGGCGGGACAGGGCTCTGGAAACACCATATATTTT,CASSLAGQGSGNTIYF
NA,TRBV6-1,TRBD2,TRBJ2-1,TGTGCCAGCAGAGAAGGGACTAGCGGGATCCCGATTAAGGAGCAGTTCTTC,CASREGTSGIPIKEQFF
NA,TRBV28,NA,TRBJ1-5,TGTGCCGGGTCAAGAGGGAATCAGCCCCAGCATTTT,CAGSRGNQPQHF
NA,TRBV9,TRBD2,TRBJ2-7,TGTGCCAGCAGCCCATCCATGAGACTAGCGGGGGGCCCAGAGTACGAGCAGTACTTC,CASSPSMRLAGGPEYEQYF